This T cell receptor (beta chain) was recovered during a study of control samples from healthy donors and cancer patients. Produced via immunoSEQ multiplex PCR; TCRdb's table is partial and in-frame only. The sample lists roughly 100,000 clones; about 89% were seen once. This sequence originates from a man between 25 and 39 years old in good health. Sequenced material: blood.

The CDR3 DNA reads as TGTGCCAGCAGCTTAGGCGGGGCCAGGGGTACTTTCTTT. Its translation: CASSLGGARGTFF. The rearrangement joins TRBV11-2 to TRBJ1-1; a weak D match, TRBD1 (6 bases). V dropped 1 base and J dropped 12 bases, with 15 bases sitting between them. Per the germline V gene, CDR1 is SGHAT and CDR2 is FQNNGV. The CDR3 length is 13 residues.